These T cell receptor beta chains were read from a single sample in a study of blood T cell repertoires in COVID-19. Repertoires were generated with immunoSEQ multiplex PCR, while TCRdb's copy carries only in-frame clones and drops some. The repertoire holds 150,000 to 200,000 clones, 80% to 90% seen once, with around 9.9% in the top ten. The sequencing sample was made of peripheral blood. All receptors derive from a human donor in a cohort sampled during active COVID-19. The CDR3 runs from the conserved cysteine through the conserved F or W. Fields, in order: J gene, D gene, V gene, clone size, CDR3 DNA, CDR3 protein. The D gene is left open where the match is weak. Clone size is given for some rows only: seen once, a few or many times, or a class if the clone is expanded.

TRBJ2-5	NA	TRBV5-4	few	TGTGCCAGCAGCTTGGAGAGCGCCCGGGGGAAGACCCAGTACTTC	CASSLESARGKTQYF
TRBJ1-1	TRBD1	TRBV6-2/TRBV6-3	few	TGTGCCAGCAGTTACCCGTCGGGACAGGGTTGGAACACTGAAGCTTTCTTT	CASSYPSGQGWNTEAFF
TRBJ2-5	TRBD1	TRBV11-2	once	TGTGCCAGCAGCTTGGGACAGGAGCAAGAGACCCAGTACTTC	CASSLGQEQETQYF
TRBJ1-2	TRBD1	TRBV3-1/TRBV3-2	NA	TGTGCCAGCAGTCAGACGAGACAGGGCTATGGCTACACCTTC	CASSQTRQGYGYTF
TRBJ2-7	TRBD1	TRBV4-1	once	TGCGCCAGCAGCCAAGCCAGGGGGTACGAGCAGTACTTC	CASSQARGYEQYF
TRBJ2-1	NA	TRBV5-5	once	TGTGCCAGCAGCCAACGACCCGCGAGGACCTACAATGAGCAGTTCTTC	CASSQRPARTYNEQFF
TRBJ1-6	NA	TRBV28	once	TGTGCCAGCAGGTGGGACGACGCGGGAAATTCACCCCTCCACTTT	CASRWDDAGNSPLHF
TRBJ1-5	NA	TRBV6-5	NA	TGTGCCAGCAGCCAGAAGTATAGCAATCAGCCCCAGCATTTT	CASSQKYSNQPQHF
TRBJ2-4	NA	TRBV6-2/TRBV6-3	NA	TGTGCCAGCAGTTATGGTGGCAGCGGAGGGGCCAAAAACATTCAGTACTTC	CASSYGGSGGAKNIQYF
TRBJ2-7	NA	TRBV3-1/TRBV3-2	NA	TGTGCCAGCAGCCCCGCGGGCGGATTCTACGAGCAGTACTTC	CASSPAGGFYEQYF
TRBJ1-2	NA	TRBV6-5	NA	TGTGCCAGCAGTTACACGCCGTCCGGGGGGCTAGTTAGCTACACCTTC	CASSYTPSGGLVSYTF
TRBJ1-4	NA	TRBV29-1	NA	TGCAGCCATACAGGGCGAGGTGAAAAACTGTTTTTT	CSHTGRGEKLFF
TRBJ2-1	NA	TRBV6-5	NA	TGTGCCAGCAGCCACCTCGGCAGGGTAGGAGATGAGCAGTTCTTC	CASSHLGRVGDEQFF
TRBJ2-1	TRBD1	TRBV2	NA	TGTGCCAGCAGTGGGACAGGGGCTGAGCAGTTCTTC	CASSGTGAEQFF
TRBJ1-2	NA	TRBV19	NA	TGTGCCAGTACCCCGTGGGCACAGACTAACTATGGCTACACCTTC	CASTPWAQTNYGYTF
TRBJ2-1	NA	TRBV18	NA	TGTGCCAGCTCAATAAACCCGACAGGAATCCCTCCTTACAATGAGCAGTTCTTC	CASSINPTGIPPYNEQFF
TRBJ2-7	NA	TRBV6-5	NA	TGTGCCAGCAGTTACTCGAGCAGGGGCCCCTACGAGCAGTACTTC	CASSYSSRGPYEQYF
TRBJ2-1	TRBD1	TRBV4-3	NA	TGCGCCAGCAGCCAAGGAGTCACAGGGGCGTCCTACAATGAGCAGTTCTTC	CASSQGVTGASYNEQFF
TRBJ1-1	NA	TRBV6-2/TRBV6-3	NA	TGTGCCAGCAGTTGGAGGGCTACGGGGACTGAAGCTTTCTTT	CASSWRATGTEAFF
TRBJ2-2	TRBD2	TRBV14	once	TGTGCCAGCAGCGTCGGGACTAGCGGGCCGAACACCGGGGAGCTGTTTTTT	CASSVGTSGPNTGELFF
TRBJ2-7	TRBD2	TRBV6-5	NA	TGTGCCAGCAGTACTAGCGGGGGGGCCTTCGAGCAGTACTTC	CASSTSGGAFEQYF
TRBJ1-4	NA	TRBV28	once	TGTGCCAGCAGTGAACTGACAAGGGGAACTAATGAAAAACTGTTTTTT	CASSELTRGTNEKLFF
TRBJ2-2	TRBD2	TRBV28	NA	TGTGCCAGCAGTTTATCCCAAGCGGGGGGCACCGGGGAGCTGTTTTTT	CASSLSQAGGTGELFF
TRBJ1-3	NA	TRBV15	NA	TGTGCCACCAGCAGAGATCGGTACGGCTCTGGAAACACCATATATTTT	CATSRDRYGSGNTIYF
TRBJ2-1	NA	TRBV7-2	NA	TGTGCCAGCAGCCTGGGGGCAAGCTCCTACAATGAGCAGTTCTTC	CASSLGASSYNEQFF
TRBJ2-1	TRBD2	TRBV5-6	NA	TGTGCCAGCAGCGGGACTAGCGGGAGCTGGGATGAGCAGTTCTTC	CASSGTSGSWDEQFF
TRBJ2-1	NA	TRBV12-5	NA	TGTGCTAGCGAGGAGTACTCCGTTCGGTTCTTC	CASEEYSVRFF
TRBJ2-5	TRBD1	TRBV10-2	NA	TGCGCCAGCATGCATGTAGGGGGCTTCGAGACCCAGTACTTC	CASMHVGGFETQYF
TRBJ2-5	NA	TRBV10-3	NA	TGTGCCATCAGTGAGTCGAGGGATCCTTTAGCTGAGACCCAGTACTTC	CAISESRDPLAETQYF
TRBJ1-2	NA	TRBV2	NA	TGTGCCAGCAGTGAAGCTGGTGGCCGCTATGGCTACACCTTC	CASSEAGGRYGYTF
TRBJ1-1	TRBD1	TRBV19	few	TGTGCCAGCTTGACAGGGGGAATTGGTAGGGGCTCTGAAGCTTTCTTT	CASLTGGIGRGSEAFF